Described below is a single T cell receptor (beta chain) sequence and its context. Antigen specificity is unknown. As the method for making TCR beta libraries, quantitative 5'-RACE with molecular barcodes was used. From the 5' RACE reads, TCRdb called clonotypes with MiXCR, one entry per CDR3 protein. The repertoire holds about 220,000 distinct CDR3 sequences, with about 17% as singletons. CDR1 and CDR2 from the germline V gene are MNHNS and SASEGT. This CDR3 is built from 15 residues. Trimming pared 6 bases from V and 2 bases from J, leaving 14 bases between. This sample is part of a study of CD8 T cells in ankylosing spondylitis. Study-wide results and limits: There were earlier reports of some motif variants in reactive arthritis synovial fluid and blood. Matched ankylosing spondylitis synovial fluid reportedly contained a significantly enriched population of disease-linked clones. Among TCR beta sequences, a motif of under ten highly homologous variants appeared characteristic of ankylosing spondylitis blood.

Specimen: blood, either unsorted or a sorted T cell fraction (not recorded which). The TCR comes from a male donor with ankylosing spondylitis. The V and J genes are TRBV6-1 and TRBJ1-5; the D is unclear. The CDR3 protein is CASSPTVGGNQPQHF. The DNA for the CDR3 is TGTGCCAGCAGCCCCACCGTTGGGGGCAATCAGCCCCAGCATTTT.